This T cell receptor (beta chain) was recovered during a study of blood T cell repertoires in COVID-19. Background on the study: Some COVID-19 samples were acute and others convalescent; all came from the United States, Italy and Spain.

A single count supports this clone. Using immunoSEQ multiplex PCR, the repertoire was profiled, and TCRdb retains in-frame clones only, with some absent. This sample carries under 300,000 clones, roughly three quarters of them seen once, and the ten largest clones take 3% to 4%. The V end was cut by 4 bases, the J end by 11 bases, with 15 bases between. Germline CDR1 and CDR2: SGHRS and YFSETQ. The CDR3 loop spans 13 amino acids. The gene calls are TRBV5-1 and TRBJ1-4; possibly TRBD1 for D (5 bases). Sequencing was carried out using peripheral blood. The TCR comes from a woman between 35 and 50 years old with active or convalescent COVID-19. The CDR3 DNA follows: TGCGCCAGCAGCGAAAACCAGGGTGACAAACTGTTTTTT. Its translation is CASSENQGDKLFF. The variable domain in full, with the rest retrieved from reference TRBV5-1 and TRBJ1-4, is KAGVTQTPRYLIKTRGQQVTLSCSPISGHRSVSWYQQTPGQGLQFLFEYFSETQRNKGNFPGRFSGRQFSNSRSEMNVSTLELGDSALYLCASSENQGDKLFFGSGTQLSVL.